Below are 18 T cell receptor beta chains sequenced from a single sample in a study of T-cell reconstitution after alpha-beta-depleted transplantation in children. Construction of the TCRbeta library involved unique molecular identifiers. MiXCR, run by TCRdb on the PCR reads, gives a single entry per CDR3 protein. The sample lists around 700,000 distinct CDR3 sequences; 10% to 15% were seen once. The input for sequencing was PBMCs, taken before TCRalphabeta/CD19-depleted stem cell transplant. All receptors derive from a girl aged 2-10 years with congenital amegakaryocytic thrombocytopenia, due to receive a stem cell transplant.

This clonotype was picked up many times. The chain couples TRBV20-1 to TRBJ2-7; TRBD1 aligns across 8 bases. The CDR3 has 13 amino acids. Trimming cost V 4 bases and J 5 bases; bases outside gene matches: 7. Per germline, CDR1 DFQATT and CDR2 SNEGSKA (reference sequence). The CDR3 region is CSANRQGLNEQYF. The DNA of the CDR3 is TGCAGTGCTAACCGACAGGGGCTGAACGAGCAGTACTTC.

This chain links TRBV20-1 with TRBJ2-7; no reliable D call. V lost 3 bases, J lost 5 bases, and 17 bases lay in between. The CDR3 loop spans 14 amino acids. The germline gives CDR1 DFQATT, CDR2 SNEGSKA (reference sequence). The CDR3 here is CSASVYSSVDEQYF. The CDR3, as DNA: TGCAGTGCTAGTGTTTACTCTAGTGTGGACGAGCAGTACTTC.

This clonotype has just a few counts. The J gene is TRBJ2-5, the V gene TRBV27; 7 bases are shared with TRBD1. The CDR3 totals 14 residues. Germline CDR1 MNHEY, CDR2 SMNVEV (reference sequence). After removal of 7 bases from V and 0 bases from J, the junction contained 5 bases not matched to a gene. This chain's CDR3 is CASKPQGYQETQYF. In nucleotides, the CDR3 is TGTGCCAGCAAACCACAGGGGTACCAAGAGACCCAGTACTTC.

This clonotype was observed once. The genes are TRBV4-2 and TRBJ2-3, with D possibly called TRBD1 or TRBD2 (5 bases each). V was cut by 0 bases and J by 6 bases, with 16 bases left in between. This CDR3 has 16 residues. CDR1 LGHNA and CDR2 YNFKEQ come from the germline V gene. CDR3 nucleotide sequence: TGTGCCAGCAGCCAAGATGGGGCTAGCCCTCGGGATACGCAGTATTTT. Translation: CASSQDGASPRDTQYF.

This clonotype appeared many times. The V call is TRBV20-1, the J call TRBJ2-1; 10 bases align to TRBD2. The CDR3 spans 16 residues. V dropped 3 bases and J dropped 9; count of bases not matched to a gene: 14. Germline CDR1 is DFQATT and CDR2 is SNEGSKA (reference sequence). CDR3 in amino acids: CSARTNLAGESLEQFF. CDR3 coding DNA: TGCAGTGCTAGGACTAATCTAGCGGGAGAATCTCTTGAGCAGTTCTTC.

In its sample, this clonotype was seen many times. V is TRBV6-5 and J is TRBJ2-3, with a tentative D call TRBD1 (7 bases). The V and J ends lost 8 bases and 5 bases respectively, with 14 bases between them. Germline loops: CDR1 MNHEY, CDR2 SVGAGI. The CDR3 runs 13 residues. CDR3 nucleotide sequence: TGTGCCAGCGCAACCAGGGGGGTAGATACGCAGTATTTT. Its translation is CASATRGVDTQYF.

This clonotype was observed many times. This chain links TRBV10-3 with TRBJ2-1; TRBD2 matches 9 bases. Germline lookup yields CDR1 ENHRY and CDR2 SYGVKD. J gave up 3 bases and V 3 bases, and 9 bases lay outside the gene matches. CDR3 length equals 17 residues. CDR3 coding DNA: TGTGCCATCAGTGATCCTAGCGGGGTGGGGGTCTACAATGAGCAGTTCTTC. Protein: CAISDPSGVGVYNEQFF.

This clonotype was seen ten or more times. The chain is built from TRBV20-1 and TRBJ2-7, with 9 bases identical to TRBD2. Losses at the gene ends were 3 bases for V and 3 bases for J; bases not matched to a gene: 15. This CDR3 has 17 residues. Germline-derived CDR1 and CDR2 are DFQATT and SNEGSKA (reference sequence). The CDR3 loop is CSASSFPGTSFFYEQYF. In nucleotides, the CDR3 is TGCAGTGCTAGTTCTTTTCCCGGGACTAGCTTTTTCTACGAGCAGTACTTC.

In its sample, this clonotype was seen many times. This may stem from a read error, because a much larger clone lies one nucleotide away. The rearrangement links TRBV7-9 to TRBJ2-1; 10 positions match TRBD2. Trimming at V came to 3 bases and at J to 3 bases, leaving 2 bases not matched to a gene. Germline V gene sequence: CDR1 SEHNR, CDR2 FQNEAQ (reference sequence). The CDR3 contains 15 residues. CDR3 sequence (DNA): TGTGCCAGCAGCTTCGGACTAGCGGACTACAATGAGCAGTTCTTC. Its translation: CASSFGLADYNEQFF.

There are many counts of this clonotype. DNA for the CDR3: TGCGCCAGCAGCGGAATGTACAGGGCTAGGAACACTGAAGCTTTCTTT. Translation: CASSGMYRARNTEAFF. The chain carries TRBV5-1 and TRBJ1-1; possible D gene TRBD1, 6 bases. Germline lookup yields CDR1 SGHRS and CDR2 YFSETQ. The CDR3 is 16 amino acids. Trimming took off 4 bases at V and 1 base at J, with 17 bases between the two ends.

This clonotype has at least ten counts. This sequence joins TRBV4-2 and TRBJ2-1; D is uncertain. The CDR3 is made up of 14 amino acids. Germline CDR1 and CDR2: LGHNA and YNFKEQ. The V and J ends lost 4 bases and 6 bases respectively, with 13 bases between them. The CDR3 DNA reads TGTGCCAGCAGCCCAACTTCGGTGGCCAATGAGCAGTTCTTC. Its translation: CASSPTSVANEQFF.

This clonotype was seen many times. V is TRBV29-1 and J is TRBJ2-3; 13 bases fit TRBD2. Germline values: CDR1 SQVTM, CDR2 ANQGSEA. This CDR3 is 15 amino acids long. The V gene end was trimmed by 4 bases and the J gene end by 0 bases; junction bases not matched to a gene: 1. CDR3 region: CSVALAGGSTDTQYF. CDR3 nucleotide sequence: TGCAGCGTTGCACTAGCGGGAGGGAGCACAGATACGCAGTATTTT.

This clonotype was seen ten or more times. This chain joins TRBV24-1 and TRBJ2-3; 8 bases are a match to TRBD2. Germline assignment: CDR1 KGHDR and CDR2 SFDVKD. V lost 2 bases and J lost 0; bases outside the gene matches: 6. The CDR3 sequence is 17 residues long. CDR3 nucleotides: TGTGCCACCAGTGATTCTAGGGCTAGCGGGAGCACAGATACGCAGTATTTT. As protein: CATSDSRASGSTDTQYF.

The J gene is TRBJ1-4, the V gene TRBV5-1; TRBD1 aligns across 8 bases. The V and J ends lost 1 base and 6 bases, in that order; junction bases with no gene match: 5. Germline V lookup: CDR1 SGHRS, CDR2 YFSETQ. The CDR3 spans 15 residues. The chain's CDR3 is CASSLQGALDEKLFF. CDR3 sequence (DNA): TGCGCCAGCAGCTTGCAGGGGGCCCTGGATGAAAAACTGTTTTTT.

This clonotype was detected many times. The chain couples TRBV20-1 to TRBJ2-4; D uncertain. The CDR3 has 13 amino acids. V was pared by 3 bases and J by 2 bases, with 8 bases between. Germline V gene sequence: CDR1 DFQATT, CDR2 SNEGSKA (reference sequence). The CDR3 sequence: CSASAPTKNIQYF. Here the CDR3 DNA reads TGCAGTGCTAGTGCCCCGACCAAAAACATTCAGTACTTC.

In this sample, this clonotype turned up many times. This chain connects TRBV27 to TRBJ2-1; D remains ambiguous. V lost 4 bases to trimming and J lost 0 bases, with 10 bases between them. CDR3 length: 15 residues. CDR1 MNHEY and CDR2 SMNVEV come from the germline V gene (reference sequence). The CDR3 reads CASSYSPSSYNEQFF. DNA of the CDR3: TGTGCCAGCAGTTATTCCCCGAGCTCCTACAATGAGCAGTTCTTC.

This clonotype was seen ten or more times. The rearrangement uses TRBV5-1 and TRBJ1-4; D gene ambiguous. The germline V and J ends were trimmed by 0 bases and 8 bases, with 11 bases remaining between them. CDR1 SGHRS and CDR2 YFSETQ come from the germline V gene. The CDR3 contains 14 residues. CDR3 sequence (DNA): TGCGCCAGCAGCTTGGGGGTTTTTGGCGAAAAACTGTTTTTT. This sequence encodes CASSLGVFGEKLFF.

This clonotype was recorded many times. The rearrangement links TRBV12-3 or TRBV12-4 to TRBJ2-1; the D gene is possibly TRBD2 (5 bases). The CDR3 consists of 11 residues. V was clipped by 6 bases and J by 11 bases, with 11 bases between them. For the CDR3, the DNA is TGTGCCAGCAGCACTAGTCGGAAGCAGTTCTTC. It translates to CASSTSRKQFF.